The 16 T cell receptor beta chains presented below share a single source sample, sequenced in a study of T cells in Graves' hyperthyroidism and ophthalmopathy. Researchers amplified the TCR beta CDR3 regions from RNA transcripts. The HTBI primer set was used in a first-round RT-PCR of the TCR CDR3. Via MiXCR, TCRdb re-called the multiplex PCR reads, giving one row per CDR3 protein. The sample lists more than 500,000 distinct CDR3 sequences; about a sixth were seen once. The source material was blood. These receptors were obtained from a woman in her 30s with Graves' hyperthyroidism.

This clonotype was seen only a few times. V usage is TRBV4-1 and J usage is TRBJ2-1; a weak D match, TRBD1 (6 bases). Germline V lookup: CDR1 MGHRA, CDR2 YSYEKL. V was cut by 4 bases and J by 0 bases, with 13 bases left in between. This CDR3 comprises 16 residues. The CDR3 protein is CASSPTGLNSYNEQFF. CDR3 nucleotide sequence: TGCGCCAGCAGCCCAACAGGGCTAAACTCCTACAATGAGCAGTTCTTC.

The sample holds many counts of this clonotype. The rearrangement joins TRBV11-2 to TRBJ2-1; D may be TRBD2 (6 bases). Germline assignment: CDR1 SGHAT and CDR2 FQNNGV. The CDR3 totals 19 residues. The V end was cut by 0 bases, the J end by 5 bases, with 23 bases between. CDR3 nucleotide sequence: TGTGCCAGCAGCTTAGAGCTGGAAAGTATCGGGAGTAAGAACAATGAGCAGTTCTTC. It codes for CASSLELESIGSKNNEQFF.

V gene TRBV27 combines with J gene TRBJ1-5; the D gene is possibly TRBD1 (6 bases). Germline-derived CDR1 and CDR2 are MNHEY and SMNVEV (reference sequence). V dropped 5 bases and J dropped 2 bases, with 19 bases sitting between them. CDR3 length: 17 residues. The CDR3 sequence is CASSPTGRATGNQPQHF. The CDR3, as DNA: TGTGCCAGCAGTCCCACAGGGAGAGCGACGGGCAATCAGCCCCAGCATTTT.

This clonotype was seen more than once but under ten times. The chain employs TRBV3-1 and TRBJ2-1; D unclear. This CDR3 comprises 13 residues. Between the trimmed V and J ends, which lost 1 base and 9 bases, there was a span of 10 bases. Germline CDR1 reads LGHDT; CDR2 reads YNNKEL (reference sequence). In nucleotides, the CDR3 is TGTGCCAGCAGCCAAGCTGTAGCATCTGAGCAGTTCTTC. Encoded protein: CASSQAVASEQFF.

The sample holds many counts of this clonotype. The chain links TRBV2 to TRBJ2-7, with D perhaps TRBD1 or TRBD2 (6 bases each). CDR1 and CDR2 (germline): SNHLY, FYNNEI. Trimming took 7 bases from V and 3 from J, leaving 16 bases between them. CDR3 length: 14 residues. CDR3 bases: TGTGCCAGCACCCCGGGGGCGGGAAACTACGAGCAGTACTTC. Its protein is CASTPGAGNYEQYF.

This clonotype has a count of ten or more. The chain has TRBV11-3 and TRBJ2-3; 12 bases agree with TRBD2. With V trimmed by 3 bases and J by 0 bases, 13 bases remained unmatched. The CDR3 has 20 residues. Germline lookup yields CDR1 SGHNT and CDR2 YENEEA. Here the CDR3 reads CASSFSIPGLAGLSTDTQYF. The CDR3 nucleotides read TGTGCCAGCAGCTTTTCGATCCCGGGACTAGCGGGCCTTAGCACAGATACGCAGTATTTT.

This clonotype was found many times. V gene TRBV28 combines with J gene TRBJ2-7; 7 nucleotides align to TRBD1. The CDR3 runs to 13 residues. V lost 7 bases, J lost 5 bases, and 8 bases stayed unmatched. Germline V CDR1 and CDR2: MDHEN, SYDVKM. Written as DNA, the CDR3 is TGTGCCAGCACCCTAGAACAGGGGAACGAGCAGTACTTC. It translates to CASTLEQGNEQYF.

As to this clonotype: A much bigger clone sits one base away, suggesting this may be a read error. The V and J genes are TRBV2 and TRBJ2-7; D is ambiguous. The CDR3 loop spans 10 amino acids. In germline, CDR1 is SNHLY, CDR2 FYNNEI. In nucleotides, the CDR3 is TGTGTCAGCAGTAGATACGAGCAGTACTTC. The encoded protein is CVSSRYEQYF.

The table lists this clonotype with many counts. The rearrangement uses TRBV28 and TRBJ2-7; D ambiguous. V was cut by 4 bases and J by 4 bases, with 11 bases left in between. Germline CDR1 and CDR2: MDHEN and SYDVKM. The CDR3 totals 13 residues. The CDR3 loop is CASSSREQYEQYF. CDR3 bases: TGTGCCAGCAGTTCTAGGGAACAGTACGAGCAGTACTTC.

This clonotype has at least ten counts. The chain joins TRBV2 to TRBJ2-4; possible D gene TRBD2, 6 bases. Trimming pared 6 bases from V and 9 bases from J, leaving 21 bases between. CDR3 size: 15 residues. Looked up from germline, CDR1 is SNHLY and CDR2 is FYNNEI. The CDR3 sequence is CASSAQQAGGGIQYF. The CDR3 DNA reads as TGTGCCAGCAGCGCCCAGCAAGCCGGGGGAGGCATTCAGTACTTC.

The table lists this clonotype with many counts. The chain carries TRBV20-1 and TRBJ2-7, with 10 bases fitting TRBD1. The CDR3 loop spans 12 amino acids. With 6 bases clipped from V and 6 bases from J, the junction kept 5 bases outside the gene matches. Germline assignment: CDR1 DFQATT and CDR2 SNEGSKA (reference sequence). The DNA for the CDR3 is TGCAGTGCCGAGGGACAGGGGTCCGAGCAGTACTTC. Translation: CSAEGQGSEQYF.

This clonotype was seen only a few times. The genes are TRBV10-3 and TRBJ1-2; maybe TRBD1 (5 bases). The CDR3 extends over 13 amino acids. Germline V gene data show CDR1 as ENHRY and CDR2 as SYGVKD. The ends were cut back, 4 bases at V and 6 bases at J, with 12 bases in the middle. CDR3 loop: CAISVGVTDGYTF. CDR3 coding DNA: TGTGCCATCAGTGTGGGGGTTACCGATGGCTACACCTTC.

This clonotype was observed a few times. CDR3 DNA sequence: TGTGCCACCGGGAGCAGTACCTACAATGAGCAGTTCTTC. Protein product: CATGSSTYNEQFF. The chain combines TRBV28 with TRBJ2-1; weak D call: TRBD2 (6 bases). The germline V gene encodes CDR1 MDHEN and CDR2 SYDVKM. This CDR3 region has 13 residues. V lost 10 bases, J lost 2 bases, and 12 bases lay in between. The full variable domain, with the rest looked up from reference TRBV28 and TRBJ2-1, is DVKVTQSSRYLVKRTGEKVFLECVQDMDHENMFWYRQDPGLGLRLIYFSYDVKMKEKGDIPEGYSVSREKKERFSLILESASTNQTSMYLCATGSSTYNEQFFGPGTRLTVL.

This clonotype was counted only a few times. The chain employs TRBV19 and TRBJ1-5; TRBD1 might be the D (6 bases). V lost 5 bases and J 4 bases, leaving 15 bases between the germline ends. CDR1 LNHDA and CDR2 SQIVND come from the germline V gene (reference sequence). The CDR3 totals 15 residues. CDR3 sequence (DNA): TGTGCCAGTAGTCCCTCACACAGGGCGAATCAGCCCCAGCATTTT. Amino acids: CASSPSHRANQPQHF.

This clonotype was found a few times. The CDR3 here is CASSEYPGGLGANVLTF. The CDR3 DNA follows: TGTGCCAGCAGTGAATATCCGGGGGGGTTAGGGGCCAACGTCCTGACTTTC. The chain recombines TRBV25-1 with TRBJ2-6, with TRBD2 identical over 8 bases. The CDR3 sequence is 17 residues long. Germline V gene lookup returns CDR1 MGHDK and CDR2 SYGVNS. V trimming: 0 bases; J trimming: 4 bases; junction bases outside the gene matches: 5.

This clonotype was detected many times. The genes are TRBV2 and TRBJ2-7, with D possibly TRBD1 on 5 matching bases. Trimming took off 1 base at V and 2 bases at J, with 15 bases between the two ends. The CDR3 is 16 residues long. CDR1 and CDR2 from the germline V gene are SNHLY and FYNNEI. The DNA of the CDR3 is TGTGCCAGCAGTGAAGAGGTCAGGGTTCTACCCTACGAGCAGTACTTC. Translating gives CASSEEVRVLPYEQYF.